This T cell receptor (beta chain) was captured in a study of OX40 agonist ivuxolimab in advanced cancers. CDR3 length equals 13 residues. Germline V gene data show CDR1 as SGHVS and CDR2 as FQNEAQ. Trimming removed 1 base from V and 7 bases from J, with 8 bases in between. The study's findings and limits: Clonal expansion by week 6 occurred in CD4+ and CD8+ blood T cells (at 0.1 to 3.0 mg/kg).

To note about this clone: The antigen is undetermined.

Sequenced by immunoSEQ multiplex PCR; TCRdb stores in-frame clones only, minus some. This table holds about 33,000 clones, under 85% found once. The clonotype comes from an adult with an advanced solid tumor such as melanoma, head and neck, liver or kidney cancer. The chain uses TRBV7-8 and TRBJ2-1, with D possibly being TRBD2 (5 bases). Sequences were derived from CD4+ or CD8+ T cells sorted from blood, sampled in a trial of the OX40 agonist ivuxolimab. CDR3 nucleotides: TGTGCCAGCAGCTTAGATGGGGAGAATGAGCAGTTCTTC. Protein product: CASSLDGENEQFF.